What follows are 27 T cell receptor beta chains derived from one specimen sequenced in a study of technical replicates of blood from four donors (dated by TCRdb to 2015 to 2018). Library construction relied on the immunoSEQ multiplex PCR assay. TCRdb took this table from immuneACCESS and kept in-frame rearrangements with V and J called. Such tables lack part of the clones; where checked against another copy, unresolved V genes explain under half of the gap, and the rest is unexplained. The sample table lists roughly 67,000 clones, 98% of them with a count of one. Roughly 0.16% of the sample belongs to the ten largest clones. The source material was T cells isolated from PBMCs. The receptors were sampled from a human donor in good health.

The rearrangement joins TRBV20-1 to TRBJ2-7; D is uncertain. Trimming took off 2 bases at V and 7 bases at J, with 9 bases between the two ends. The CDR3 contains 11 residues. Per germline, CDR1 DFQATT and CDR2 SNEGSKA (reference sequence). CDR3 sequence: CSARSPREQYF. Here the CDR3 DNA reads TGCAGTGCTAGATCTCCCCGGGAGCAGTACTTC.

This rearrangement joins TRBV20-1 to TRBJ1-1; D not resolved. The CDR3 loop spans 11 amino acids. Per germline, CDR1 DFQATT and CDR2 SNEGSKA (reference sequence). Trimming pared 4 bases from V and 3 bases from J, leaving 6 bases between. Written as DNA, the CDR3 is TGCAGTGCTACCGGGGACACTGAAGCTTTCTTT. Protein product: CSATGDTEAFF.

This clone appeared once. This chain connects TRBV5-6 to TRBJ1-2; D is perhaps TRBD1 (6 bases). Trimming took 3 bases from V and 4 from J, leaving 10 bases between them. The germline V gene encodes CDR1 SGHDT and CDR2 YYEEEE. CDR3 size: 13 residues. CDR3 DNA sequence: TGTGCCAGCAGCTCAGACAGGATCTATGGCTACACCTTC. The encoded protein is CASSSDRIYGYTF.

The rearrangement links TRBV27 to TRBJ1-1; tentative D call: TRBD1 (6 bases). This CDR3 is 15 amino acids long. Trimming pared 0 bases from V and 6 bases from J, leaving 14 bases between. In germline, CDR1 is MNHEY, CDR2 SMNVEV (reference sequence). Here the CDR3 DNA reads TGTGCCAGCAGTTTATCCGGGACACCCTCGGCTGAAGCTTTCTTT. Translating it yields CASSLSGTPSAEAFF.

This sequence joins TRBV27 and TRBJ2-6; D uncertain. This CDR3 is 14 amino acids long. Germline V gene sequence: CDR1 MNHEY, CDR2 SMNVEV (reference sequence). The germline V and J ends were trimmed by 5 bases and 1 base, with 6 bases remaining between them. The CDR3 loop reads CASSPPSGANVLTF. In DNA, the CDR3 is TGTGCCAGCAGTCCCCCATCTGGGGCCAACGTCCTGACTTTC.

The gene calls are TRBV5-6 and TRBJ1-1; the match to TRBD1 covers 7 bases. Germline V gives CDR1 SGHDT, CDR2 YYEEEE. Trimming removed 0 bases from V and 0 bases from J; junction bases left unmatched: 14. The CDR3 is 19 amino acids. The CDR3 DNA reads TGTGCCAGCAGCTTGGGACAGGGTTCATTCCCCCGCTTGAACACTGAAGCTTTCTTT. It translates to CASSLGQGSFPRLNTEAFF.

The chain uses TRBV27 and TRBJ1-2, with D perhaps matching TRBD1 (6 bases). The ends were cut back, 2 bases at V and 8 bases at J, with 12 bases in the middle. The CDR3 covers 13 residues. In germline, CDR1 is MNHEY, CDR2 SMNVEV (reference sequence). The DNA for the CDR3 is TGTGCCAGCAGTTTACGGAGCGGGGGCGGCTACACCTTC. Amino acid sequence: CASSLRSGGGYTF.

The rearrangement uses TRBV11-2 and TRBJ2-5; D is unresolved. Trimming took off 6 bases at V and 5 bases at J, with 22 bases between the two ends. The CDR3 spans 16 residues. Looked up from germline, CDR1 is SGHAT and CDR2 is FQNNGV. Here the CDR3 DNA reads TGTGCCAGCAGGCCACCTGGGCAGTCCAATAGGGAGACCCAGTACTTC. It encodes CASRPPGQSNRETQYF.

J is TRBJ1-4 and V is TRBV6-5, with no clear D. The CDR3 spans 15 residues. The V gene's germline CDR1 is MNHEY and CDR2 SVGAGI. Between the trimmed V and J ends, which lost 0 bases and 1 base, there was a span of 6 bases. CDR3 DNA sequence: TGTGCCAGCAGTTACTCGCACGGAACTAATGAAAAACTGTTTTTT. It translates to CASSYSHGTNEKLFF.

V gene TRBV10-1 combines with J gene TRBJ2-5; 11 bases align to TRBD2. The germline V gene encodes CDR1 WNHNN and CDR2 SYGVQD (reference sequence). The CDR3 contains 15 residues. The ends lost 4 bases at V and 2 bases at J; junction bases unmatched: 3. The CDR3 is CASSARLAGQETQYF. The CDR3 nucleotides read TGCGCCAGCAGTGCTAGACTAGCGGGGCAAGAGACCCAGTACTTC.

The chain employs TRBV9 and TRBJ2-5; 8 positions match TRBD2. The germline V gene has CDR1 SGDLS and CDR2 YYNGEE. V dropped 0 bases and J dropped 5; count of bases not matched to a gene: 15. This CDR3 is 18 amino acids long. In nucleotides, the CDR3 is TGTGCCAGCAGCGTAGGGGATGTCGGGACTAGTGATATGGAGACCCAGTACTTC. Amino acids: CASSVGDVGTSDMETQYF.

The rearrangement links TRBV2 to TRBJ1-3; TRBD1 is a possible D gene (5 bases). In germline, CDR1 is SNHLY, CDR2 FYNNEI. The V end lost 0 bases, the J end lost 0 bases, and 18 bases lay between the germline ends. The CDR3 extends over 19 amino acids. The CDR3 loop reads CASSEARDDFALSGNTIYF. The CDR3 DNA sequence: TGTGCCAGCAGTGAAGCGCGGGACGATTTTGCCCTCTCTGGAAACACCATATATTTT. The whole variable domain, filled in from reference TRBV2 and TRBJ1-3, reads EPEVTQTPSHQVTQMGQEVILRCVPISNHLYFYWYRQILGQKVEFLVSFYNNEISEKSEIFDDQFSVERPDGSNFTLKIRSTKLEDSAMYFCASSEARDDFALSGNTIYFGEGSWLTVV.

In DNA, the CDR3 is TGTGCCAGCAGCCCCGGGACAGCCGCAGGACCCCTCCACTTT. Translating it yields CASSPGTAAGPLHF. The chain recombines TRBV7-3 with TRBJ1-6; 7 nucleotides align to TRBD1. The germline V gene has CDR1 SGHTA and CDR2 FQGTGA. Losses at the gene ends were 5 bases for V and 12 bases for J; bases not matched to a gene: 10. The CDR3 is made up of 14 amino acids.

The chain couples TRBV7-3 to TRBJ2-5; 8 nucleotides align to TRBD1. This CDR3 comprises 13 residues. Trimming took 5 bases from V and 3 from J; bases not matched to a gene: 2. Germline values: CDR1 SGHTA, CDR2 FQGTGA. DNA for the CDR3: TGTGCCAGCAGCCTGACAGGGGAAGAGACCCAGTACTTC. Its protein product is CASSLTGEETQYF.

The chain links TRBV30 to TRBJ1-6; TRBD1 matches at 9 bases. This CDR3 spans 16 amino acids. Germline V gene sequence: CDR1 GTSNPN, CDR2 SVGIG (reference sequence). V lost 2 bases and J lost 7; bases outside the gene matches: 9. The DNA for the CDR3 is TGTGCCTGGAGTTCAAAAGGGACAGGGCGGAATTCACCCCTCCACTTT. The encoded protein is CAWSSKGTGRNSPLHF.

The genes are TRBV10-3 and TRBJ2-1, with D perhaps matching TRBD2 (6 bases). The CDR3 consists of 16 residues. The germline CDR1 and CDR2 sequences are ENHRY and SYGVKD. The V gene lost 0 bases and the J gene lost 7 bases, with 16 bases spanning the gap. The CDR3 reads CAISESGFTSRNEQFF. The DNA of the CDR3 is TGTGCCATCAGTGAGTCGGGGTTCACTAGCCGGAATGAGCAGTTCTTC.

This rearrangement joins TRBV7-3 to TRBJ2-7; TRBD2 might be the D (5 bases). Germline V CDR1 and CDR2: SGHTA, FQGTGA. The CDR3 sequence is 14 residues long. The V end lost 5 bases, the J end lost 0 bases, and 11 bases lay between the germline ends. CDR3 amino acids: CASSPLGDSYEQYF. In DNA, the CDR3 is TGTGCCAGCAGCCCCCTCGGGGACTCCTACGAGCAGTACTTC. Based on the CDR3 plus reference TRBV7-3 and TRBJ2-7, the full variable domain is GAGVSQTPSNKVTEKGKYVELRCDPISGHTALYWYRQSLGQGPEFLIYFQGTGAADDSGLPNDRFFAVRPEGSVSTLKIQRTERGDSAVYLCASSPLGDSYEQYFGPGTRLTVT.

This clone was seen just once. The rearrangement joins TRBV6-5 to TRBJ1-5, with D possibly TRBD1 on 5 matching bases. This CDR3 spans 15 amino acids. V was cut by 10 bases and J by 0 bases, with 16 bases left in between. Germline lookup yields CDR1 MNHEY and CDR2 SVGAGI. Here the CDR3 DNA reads TGTGCCACCAGGACAACTCCGTATAGCAATCAGCCCCAGCATTTT. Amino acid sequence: CATRTTPYSNQPQHF.

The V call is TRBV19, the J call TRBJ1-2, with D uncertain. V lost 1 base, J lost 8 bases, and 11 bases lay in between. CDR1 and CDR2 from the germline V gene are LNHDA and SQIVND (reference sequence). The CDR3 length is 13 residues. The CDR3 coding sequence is TGTGCCAGTAGTATAGTGGAGCGCTCCGGCTACACCTTC. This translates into CASSIVERSGYTF.

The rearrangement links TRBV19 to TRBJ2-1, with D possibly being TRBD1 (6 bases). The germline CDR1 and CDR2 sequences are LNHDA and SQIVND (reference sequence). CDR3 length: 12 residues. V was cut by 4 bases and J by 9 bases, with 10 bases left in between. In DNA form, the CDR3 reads TGTGCCAGTAGTACCCGACAGGCTGAGCAGTTCTTC. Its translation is CASSTRQAEQFF.

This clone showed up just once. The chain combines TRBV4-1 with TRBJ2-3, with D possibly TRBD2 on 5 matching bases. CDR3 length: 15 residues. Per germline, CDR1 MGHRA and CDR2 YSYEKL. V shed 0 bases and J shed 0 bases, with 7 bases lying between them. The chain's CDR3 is CASSQEWRSTDTQYF. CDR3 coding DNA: TGCGCCAGCAGCCAAGAATGGAGGAGCACAGATACGCAGTATTTT.

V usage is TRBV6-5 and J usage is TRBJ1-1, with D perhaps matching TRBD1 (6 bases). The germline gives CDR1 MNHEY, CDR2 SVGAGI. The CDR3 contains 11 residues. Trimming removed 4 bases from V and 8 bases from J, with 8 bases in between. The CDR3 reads CASSSTGEAFF. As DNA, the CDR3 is TGTGCCAGCAGTTCAACAGGGGAAGCTTTCTTT.

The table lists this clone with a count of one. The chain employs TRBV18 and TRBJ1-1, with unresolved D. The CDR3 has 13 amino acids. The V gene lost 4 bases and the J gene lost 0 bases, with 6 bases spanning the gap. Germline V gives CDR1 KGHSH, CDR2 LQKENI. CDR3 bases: TGTGCCAGCTCACTTACAGTGAACACTGAAGCTTTCTTT. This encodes CASSLTVNTEAFF.

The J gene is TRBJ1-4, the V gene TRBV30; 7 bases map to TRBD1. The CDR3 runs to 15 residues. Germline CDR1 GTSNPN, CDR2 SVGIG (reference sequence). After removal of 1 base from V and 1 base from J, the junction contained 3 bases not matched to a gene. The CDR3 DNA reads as TGTGCCTGGAGTGCCTACAGGGGAACTAATGAAAAACTGTTTTTT. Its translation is CAWSAYRGTNEKLFF.

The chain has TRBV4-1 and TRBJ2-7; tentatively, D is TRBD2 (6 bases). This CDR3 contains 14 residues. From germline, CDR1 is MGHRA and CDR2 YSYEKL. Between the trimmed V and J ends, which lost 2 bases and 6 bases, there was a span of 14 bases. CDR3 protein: CASSQQTRESEQYF. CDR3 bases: TGCGCCAGCAGCCAACAGACGCGGGAATCCGAGCAGTACTTC.

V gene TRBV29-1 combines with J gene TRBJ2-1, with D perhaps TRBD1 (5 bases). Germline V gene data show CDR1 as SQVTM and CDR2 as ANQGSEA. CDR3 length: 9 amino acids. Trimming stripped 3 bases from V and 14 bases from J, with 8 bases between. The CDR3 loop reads CSVDRVEFF. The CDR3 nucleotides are TGCAGCGTTGACAGGGTGGAGTTCTTC.

The CDR3 reads CARSLRREHF. CDR3 DNA: TGTGCCAGAAGCTTGCGGAGGGAGCATTTT. This chain joins TRBV5-3 and TRBJ1-5, with D uncertain. TRBV5-3 carries the ORF label, with uncertain function. V was trimmed by 1 base and J by 14 bases, leaving 7 bases between them. The CDR3 loop spans 10 amino acids.